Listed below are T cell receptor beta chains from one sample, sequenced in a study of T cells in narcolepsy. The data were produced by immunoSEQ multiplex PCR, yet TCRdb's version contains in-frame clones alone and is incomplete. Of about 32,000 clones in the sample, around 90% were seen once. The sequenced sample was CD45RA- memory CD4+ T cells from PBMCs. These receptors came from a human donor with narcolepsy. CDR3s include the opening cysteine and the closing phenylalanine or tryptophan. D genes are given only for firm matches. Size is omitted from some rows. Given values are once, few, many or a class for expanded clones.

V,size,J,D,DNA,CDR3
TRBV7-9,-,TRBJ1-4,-,TGTGCCAGCAGCCTATTAGGGGAGAAACTGTTTTTT,CASSLLGEKLFF
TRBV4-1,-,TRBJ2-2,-,TGCGCCAGCAGCCAAGCCCCCCGGGGACACCGTAACACCGGGGAGCTGTTTTTT,CASSQAPRGHRNTGELFF
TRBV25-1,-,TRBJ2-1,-,TGTGCCAGCAGTGAATCAGGGTGGCGGGAATCCTACAATGAGCAGTTCTTC,CASSESGWRESYNEQFF
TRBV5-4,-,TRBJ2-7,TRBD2,TGTGCCAGCAGAACTGTTGGGAGGGCTTTGGACGAGCAGTACTTC,CASRTVGRALDEQYF
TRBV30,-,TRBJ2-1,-,TGTGCCTGGAGTGTAAGTTATGAGCAGTTCTTC,CAWSVSYEQFF
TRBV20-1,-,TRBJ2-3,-,TGCAGTGCTACCCTGGGGGCCACGCAGTATTTT,CSATLGATQYF
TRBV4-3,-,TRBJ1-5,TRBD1,TGCGCCAGCAGCCAGCCGGACAGGGCCGATCAGCCCCAGCATTTT,CASSQPDRADQPQHF
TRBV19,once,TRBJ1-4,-,TGTGCCAGTAGTATGAGCGGGACAACCAATGAAAAACTGTTTTTT,CASSMSGTTNEKLFF
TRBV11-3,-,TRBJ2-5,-,TGTGCCAGCAGCTTAGGAACGACGGGACAAGAGACCCAGTACTTC,CASSLGTTGQETQYF
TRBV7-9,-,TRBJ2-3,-,TGTGCCAGCAGCTCAGGTAGCCCCGCAGATACGCAGTATTTT,CASSSGSPADTQYF
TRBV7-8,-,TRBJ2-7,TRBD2,TGTGCCAGCAGCTACCTAGCGGGGGGCTACGAGCAGTACTTC,CASSYLAGGYEQYF
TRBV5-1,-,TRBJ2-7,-,TGCGCCAGCAGTGAGGTGAGCTCCTACGAGCAGTACTTC,CASSEVSSYEQYF
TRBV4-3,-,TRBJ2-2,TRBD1,TGCGCCAGCAGCCATCAGATTGTCGACAGGGGGATCACCGGGGAGCTGTTTTTT,CASSHQIVDRGITGELFF
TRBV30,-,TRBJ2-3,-,TGTGCCTTTGGGGGAGGCGGGGGCGAAGATACGCAGTATTTT,CAFGGGGGEDTQYF
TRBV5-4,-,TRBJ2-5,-,TGTGCCAGCAGCTTTGGACAGTTAGAAGAGACCCAGTACTTC,CASSFGQLEETQYF
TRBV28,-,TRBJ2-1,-,TGTGCCAGCAGTTTATCGGCAGGCTACAATGAGCAGTTCTTC,CASSLSAGYNEQFF
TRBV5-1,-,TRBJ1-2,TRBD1,TGCGCCAGCAGCCTCCAGGACAGGGGCCTGTATGGCTACACCTTC,CASSLQDRGLYGYTF
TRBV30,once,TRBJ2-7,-,TGTGCCTGTGTCCCCCCAGGGAGATACGAGCAGTACTTC,CACVPPGRYEQYF
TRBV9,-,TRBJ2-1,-,TGTGCCAGCAGCGTAAAAGCAGGGGGGTACAATGAGCAGTTCTTC,CASSVKAGGYNEQFF
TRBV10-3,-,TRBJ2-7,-,TGTGCCATCAGTGAGTCCTCGCAGGAGGACGAGCAGTACTTC,CAISESSQEDEQYF
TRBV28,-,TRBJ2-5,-,TGTGCCAGCAGTTTAGTTTCGGCGCCGGAGACCCAGTACTTC,CASSLVSAPETQYF
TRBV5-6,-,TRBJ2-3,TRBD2,TGTGCCAGCAGCCAACGGGCGGGGGGGCGCACAGATACGCAGTATTTT,CASSQRAGGRTDTQYF
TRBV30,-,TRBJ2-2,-,TGTGCCTGGAGTTTCGGCACCGGGGAGCTGTTTTTT,CAWSFGTGELFF
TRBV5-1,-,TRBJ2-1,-,TGCGCCAGCAGCCTTACTTTATCGACCTACGAGCAGTTCTTC,CASSLTLSTYEQFF
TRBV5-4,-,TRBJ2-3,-,TGTGCCAGCAGCGAGCGAGGGGCTACGCAGTATTTT,CASSERGATQYF
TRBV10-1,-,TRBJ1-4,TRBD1,TGCGCCAGCAGCCGGGACAGGGATATGGGAACTAATGAAAAACTGTTTTTT,CASSRDRDMGTNEKLFF
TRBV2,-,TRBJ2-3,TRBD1,TGTGCCAGCAGTGACGACAGGGACATCACAGATACGCAGTATTTT,CASSDDRDITDTQYF
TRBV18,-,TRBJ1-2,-,TGTGCCAGCTCACCTCAGGCCGAGGGGGGCTATGGCTACACCTTC,CASSPQAEGGYGYTF
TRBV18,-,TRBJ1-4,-,TGTGCCAGCTCAAGAGGAGTAGGTGAAAAACTGTTTTTT,CASSRGVGEKLFF
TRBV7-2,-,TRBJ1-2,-,TGTGCCAGCAGCTTTGACGGAGTTGACTATGGCTACACCTTC,CASSFDGVDYGYTF
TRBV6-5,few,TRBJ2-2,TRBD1,TGTGCCAGCAGTTTACAGGGGGCGAACACCGGGGAGCTGTTTTTT,CASSLQGANTGELFF
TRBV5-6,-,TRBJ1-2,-,TGTGCCAGCAGCTTGGGGAGACCGGGGGCGTGGGGCTACACCTTC,CASSLGRPGAWGYTF
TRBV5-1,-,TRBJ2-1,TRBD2,TGCGCCAGCAGCTTGTCTTCTAGCGGGAGGTACGGCGATGAGCAGTTCTTC,CASSLSSSGRYGDEQFF
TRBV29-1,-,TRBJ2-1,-,TGCAGCGTTGCCGTTGCCTCCCATGAGCAGTTCTTC,CSVAVASHEQFF
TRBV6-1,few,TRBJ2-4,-,TGTGCCAGCAGTGACATTCGGGGGGCTGGAAACATTCAGTACTTC,CASSDIRGAGNIQYF
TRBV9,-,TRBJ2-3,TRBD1,TGTGCCAGCAGCTTCCGGGACAGGGATTCGGATACGCAGTATTTT,CASSFRDRDSDTQYF
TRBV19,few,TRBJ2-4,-,TGTGCCAGTAGTATAGGAGCGGCCAAAAACATTCAGTACTTC,CASSIGAAKNIQYF
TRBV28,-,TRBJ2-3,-,TGTGCCAGCAGTTCCGGACTACTCACAGATACGCAGTATTTT,CASSSGLLTDTQYF
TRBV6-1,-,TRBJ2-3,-,TGTGCCAGCAGTGCGAGACCCAGGATTGGCGATACGCAGTATTTT,CASSARPRIGDTQYF
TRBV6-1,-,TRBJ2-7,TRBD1,TGTGCCAGCAGTCCGGGACAGAACCCCTACGAGCAGTACTTC,CASSPGQNPYEQYF
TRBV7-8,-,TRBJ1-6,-,TGTGCCAGCAGCTTAAGGGACCCCTATAATTCACCCCTCCACTTT,CASSLRDPYNSPLHF
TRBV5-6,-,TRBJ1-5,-,TGTGCCAGCAGCTTGGGAGGAGGGGCAGGGCAGCCCCAGCATTTT,CASSLGGGAGQPQHF
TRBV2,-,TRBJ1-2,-,TGTGCCAGCAGGGAGACAGGATTCAACGATGGCTACACCTTC,CASRETGFNDGYTF
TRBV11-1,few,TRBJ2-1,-,TGTGCCAGCAGCTTTGGCAGGGAGACGGATGAGCAGTTCTTC,CASSFGRETDEQFF
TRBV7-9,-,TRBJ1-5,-,TGTGCCAGCAGCTTAACCGGGGGCCAGCCCCAGCATTTT,CASSLTGGQPQHF
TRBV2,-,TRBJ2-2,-,TGTGCCAGCAAGGGCACCGGGGAGCTGTTTTTT,CASKGTGELFF
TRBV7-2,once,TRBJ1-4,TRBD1,TGTGCCAGCAGCTGGACAGGCTCAACTAATGAAAAACTGTTTTTT,CASSWTGSTNEKLFF
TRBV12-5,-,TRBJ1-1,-,TGTGCTAGTGGTTTGACGGGCGGCACTGAAGCTTTCTTT,CASGLTGGTEAFF
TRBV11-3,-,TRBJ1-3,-,TGTGCCAGCAGCTTCATACAGGGTTACGCCATATATTTT,CASSFIQGYAIYF
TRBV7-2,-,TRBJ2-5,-,TGTGCCAGCAGCCCCGCCCAGGGGTTCCAAGAGACCCAGTACTTC,CASSPAQGFQETQYF
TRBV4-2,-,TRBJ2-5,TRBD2,TGTGCCAGCAGCCGTTCGGGACTAGCGGTCCAAGAGACCCAGTACTTC,CASSRSGLAVQETQYF
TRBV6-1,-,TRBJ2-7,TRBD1,TGTGCCAGCAGACCAGGGGGCTCCTACGAGCAGTACTTC,CASRPGGSYEQYF